These 14 T cell receptor beta chains originate from one sample sequenced in a study of radiotherapy plus CTLA-4 blockade in lung cancer. Data came from immunoSEQ multiplex PCR; TCRdb stores just in-frame clones and leaves some out. The table has tens of thousands of clones, approximately 77% seen once; the top ten hold under 5%. The input for sequencing was peripheral blood, taken from a patient treated with radiotherapy plus ipilimumab. The receptor source for this set is a human donor with non-small cell lung cancer whose response to radiotherapy plus ipilimumab could not be evaluated.

In this sample, this clone turned up once. The chain links TRBV6-6 to TRBJ2-7, with TRBD2 matching 14 bases. This CDR3 has 14 amino acids. The J segment lost 8 bases and the V segment lost 8 bases, leaving 8 bases of the junction unmatched. The germline gives CDR1 MNHNY, CDR2 SVGAGI (reference sequence). CDR3 DNA sequence: TGTGCCAGCGGACCCGGGACTAGCGGGAGCAAGCAGTACTTC. This sequence encodes CASGPGTSGSKQYF.

This rearrangement joins TRBV6-1 to TRBJ2-3, with 13 bases identical to TRBD2. The CDR3 contains 18 residues. V shed 1 base and J 6 bases; nucleotides not matched to a gene: 10. Germline V CDR1 and CDR2: MNHNS, SASEGT. In DNA form, the CDR3 reads TGTGCCAGCAGTGAAGAACTAGCGGGAGGGCCGGGGGCGGATACGCAGTATTTT. Translated: CASSEELAGGPGADTQYF.

The gene calls are TRBV2 and TRBJ1-5; no definite D call. Germline lookup yields CDR1 SNHLY and CDR2 FYNNEI. The CDR3 is 15 residues long. The V and J ends lost 1 base and 0 bases respectively, with 7 bases between them. Written as DNA, the CDR3 is TGTGCCAGCAGTGAAGGCGCGAATAGCAATCAGCCCCAGCATTTT. Residues: CASSEGANSNQPQHF. Combining the CDR3 with reference TRBV2 and TRBJ1-5 gives the whole variable domain EPEVTQTPSHQVTQMGQEVILRCVPISNHLYFYWYRQILGQKVEFLVSFYNNEISEKSEIFDDQFSVERPDGSNFTLKIRSTKLEDSAMYFCASSEGANSNQPQHFGDGTRLSIL.

This clone was seen a handful of times. The rearrangement uses TRBV19 and TRBJ2-1; 10 bases align to TRBD1. Losses at the gene ends were 5 bases for V and 9 bases for J; bases not matched to a gene: 10. CDR1 and CDR2 (germline): LNHDA, SQIVND (reference sequence). CDR3 length: 15 amino acids. The CDR3 nucleotides read TGTGCCAGTAGTGTACCGGGACAGGGGATGGTTGAGCAGTTCTTC. Translated: CASSVPGQGMVEQFF.

This clone was seen a few times. The chain uses TRBV28 and TRBJ2-7; unclear D gene. V was trimmed by 4 bases and J by 3 bases, leaving 10 bases between them. The germline V gene has CDR1 MDHEN and CDR2 SYDVKM. CDR3 length: 13 residues. Here the CDR3 DNA reads TGTGCCAGCAGTTCGACAAGGATCTACGAGCAGTACTTC. It translates to CASSSTRIYEQYF.

The chain joins TRBV7-8 to TRBJ1-1; D gene ambiguous. CDR3 length: 15 residues. CDR1 and CDR2 from the germline V gene are SGHVS and FQNEAQ. The ends were cut back, 5 bases at V and 0 bases at J, with 13 bases in the middle. The CDR3 DNA is TGTGCCAGCAGCCCTTTTGGGCAGTTGAACACTGAAGCTTTCTTT. It specifies CASSPFGQLNTEAFF.

This clone was counted once. This chain connects TRBV28 to TRBJ2-7, with a tentative D call TRBD2 (6 bases). Trimming removed 7 bases from V and 0 bases from J, with 13 bases in between. Germline values: CDR1 MDHEN, CDR2 SYDVKM. The CDR3 length is 14 residues. CDR3 in DNA: TGTGCCAGCAACCCCGGGGGACCCTCCTACGAGCAGTACTTC. It encodes CASNPGGPSYEQYF.

This clone was observed a few times. The genes are TRBV6-5 and TRBJ2-2; 8 bases fit TRBD1. The germline V gene has CDR1 MNHEY and CDR2 SVGAGI. V trimming: 8 bases; J trimming: 8 bases; junction bases outside the gene matches: 13. This CDR3 has 15 amino acids. In nucleotides, the CDR3 is TGTGCCAGCTTGTGGACAGGGAAAAAAACGGGGGAGCTGTTTTTT. This translates into CASLWTGKKTGELFF.

This sequence joins TRBV2 and TRBJ1-2; D ambiguous. The ends were cut back, 4 bases at V and 2 bases at J, with 17 bases in the middle. Germline V gene sequence: CDR1 SNHLY, CDR2 FYNNEI. The CDR3 runs 16 residues. The DNA for the CDR3 is TGTGCCAGCAGTGGTGGGCGTGGTAGGCAAAACTATGGCTACACCTTC. Protein sequence: CASSGGRGRQNYGYTF. The variable domain in full, completed from reference TRBV2 and TRBJ1-2, reads EPEVTQTPSHQVTQMGQEVILRCVPISNHLYFYWYRQILGQKVEFLVSFYNNEISEKSEIFDDQFSVERPDGSNFTLKIRSTKLEDSAMYFCASSGGRGRQNYGYTFGSGTRLTVV.

This clone was seen only a few times. The chain employs TRBV2 and TRBJ2-7, with D perhaps TRBD1 (5 bases). The CDR3 is 12 amino acids. Trimming stripped 6 bases from V and 0 bases from J, with 6 bases between. Germline CDR1 SNHLY, CDR2 FYNNEI. CDR3 nucleotide sequence: TGTGCCAGCAGGGGGCTCTCCTACGAGCAGTACTTC. This codes for CASRGLSYEQYF.

With respect to this clone: A far larger clone differs by one base, so this is likely a read error. Different DNA sequences within this sample yield the same CDR3. This chain's CDR3 is CASSQEAGTGGNEQYF. CDR3 DNA sequence: TGTGCCAGCAGCCAAGAAGCCGGGACAGGGGGAAACGAGCAGTACTTC. This chain uses TRBV5-4 with TRBJ2-7, with 11 bases matching TRBD1. This CDR3 spans 16 amino acids. Germline V gives CDR1 SGHNT, CDR2 YYREEE (reference sequence). Trimming took 4 bases from V and 5 from J; bases not matched to a gene: 11.

This clone has more than one count but fewer than ten. The rearrangement uses TRBV6-5 and TRBJ1-6; D might be TRBD1 (5 bases). The CDR3 extends over 13 amino acids. V was pared by 6 bases and J by 7 bases, with 10 bases between. Germline V lookup: CDR1 MNHEY, CDR2 SVGAGI. The CDR3 loop is CASRQTENSPLHF. DNA of the CDR3: TGTGCCAGCAGACAGACAGAGAATTCACCCCTCCACTTT.

The chain combines TRBV7-8 with TRBJ2-5, with D possibly matching TRBD2 (7 bases). V was clipped by 2 bases and J by 5 bases, with 21 bases between them. The CDR3 is made up of 17 amino acids. CDR1 SGHVS and CDR2 FQNEAQ come from the germline V gene. CDR3 DNA sequence: TGTGCCAGCAGCTTAAAGGGGGGCGGGAGAACGGGGGAGACCCAGTACTTC. Translation gives CASSLKGGGRTGETQYF.

The chain recombines TRBV5-1 with TRBJ2-3; D is perhaps TRBD2 (5 bases). The V end lost 5 bases, the J end lost 1 base, and 11 bases lay between the germline ends. This CDR3 is 14 amino acids long. CDR1 SGHRS and CDR2 YFSETQ come from the germline V gene. The CDR3 DNA follows: TGCGCCAGCAGGTTCGGGGAGCGCACAGATACGCAGTATTTT. This gives the protein CASRFGERTDTQYF. Full variable domain (missing parts from reference TRBV5-1 and TRBJ2-3): KAGVTQTPRYLIKTRGQQVTLSCSPISGHRSVSWYQQTPGQGLQFLFEYFSETQRNKGNFPGRFSGRQFSNSRSEMNVSTLELGDSALYLCASRFGERTDTQYFGPGTRLTVL.